The 3 T cell receptor beta chains below come from one sample, sequenced in a study of blood T cell repertoires in COVID-19. Produced via immunoSEQ multiplex PCR; TCRdb's table is partial and in-frame only. Among a few hundred thousand clones listed, about 79% were seen once. The sample was peripheral blood. These TCRs come from a woman aged 40 to 50 who had recovered from COVID-19.

The gene calls are TRBV7-6 and TRBJ2-6; a weak D match, TRBD2 (6 bases). The CDR3 has 17 residues. Deletions cut 5 bases from V and 3 bases from J, with 17 bases between. CDR1 is SGHVS, CDR2 FNYEAQ, per germline. CDR3: CASSAPQSGDGANVLTF. CDR3 DNA sequence: TGTGCCAGCAGCGCGCCTCAGTCGGGGGATGGGGCCAACGTCCTGACTTTC.

The chain employs TRBV18 and TRBJ2-2; unclear D gene. V was cut by 3 bases and J by 1 base, with 12 bases left in between. This CDR3 region has 16 residues. From germline, CDR1 is KGHSH and CDR2 LQKENI. CDR3 DNA: TGTGCCAGCTCACCTTTGCCCACAGAGAACACCGGGGAGCTGTTTTTT. As protein: CASSPLPTENTGELFF.

J is TRBJ1-2 and V is TRBV28; weak D call: TRBD1 (6 bases). Trimming cost V 10 bases and J 8 bases, with 23 bases left between them. Germline-derived CDR1 and CDR2 are MDHEN and SYDVKM. The CDR3 length is 14 residues. The CDR3 region has the DNA TGTGCCACCCTGACGCGGGGGGCAACGGGGGGCTACACCTTC. It codes for CATLTRGATGGYTF.